These 27 T cell receptor beta chains were sequenced from one sample in a study of T cell responses to AZD1222 COVID-19 vaccine. Some clones are missing from TCRdb's copy, which holds only in-frame ones; the method was immunoSEQ multiplex PCR. The table lists tens of thousands of clones, 85% to 90% of them singletons. Sequences were derived from peripheral blood, sampled on day 0 of AZD1222 vaccination. Source of these receptors: an adult in good health.

The chain recombines TRBV21-1 with TRBJ2-2; no DNA check was done on the table's D call, TRBD2. TRBV21-1 is designated a pseudogene. CDR3 length: 17 amino acids. The DNA of the CDR3 is TGTGCCAGCGGGGAGACTAGCGGGAGCGAGAACACCGGGGAGCTGTTTTTT. This gives the protein CASGETSGSENTGELFF.

This chain links TRBV11-2 with TRBJ2-4, with 8 bases fitting TRBD1. V lost 3 bases and J lost 6; bases outside the gene matches: 7. The CDR3 is 15 amino acids. Germline loops: CDR1 SGHAT, CDR2 FQNNGV. CDR3 nucleotides: TGTGCCAGCAGCTTCGGACAGGGTGTTAGAAACATTCAGTACTTC. Its translation is CASSFGQGVRNIQYF.

V is TRBV30 and J is TRBJ2-7; 8 nucleotides agree with TRBD2. Looked up from germline, CDR1 is GTSNPN and CDR2 is SVGIG (reference sequence). This CDR3 comprises 15 residues. J lost 8 bases, V lost 2 bases, and 14 bases had no gene match. CDR3 region: CAWSTGSGGKSQQYF. The CDR3 bases are TGTGCCTGGAGTACTGGGTCGGGGGGGAAAAGTCAGCAGTACTTC.

The V gene is TRBV28, the J gene TRBJ1-4; 9 bases line up with TRBD1. CDR1 is MDHEN, CDR2 SYDVKM, per germline. The CDR3 contains 18 residues. Trimming cost V 7 bases and J 8 bases; bases outside gene matches: 20. The CDR3 protein is CASTLREDRGFGREKLFF. CDR3 DNA sequence: TGTGCCAGCACCCTTCGAGAGGACAGGGGTTTTGGTCGAGAAAAACTGTTTTTT.

The V gene is TRBV19, the J gene TRBJ1-4; 8 nucleotides line up with TRBD1. Germline lookup yields CDR1 LNHDA and CDR2 SQIVND (reference sequence). V shed 1 base and J 5 bases; nucleotides not matched to a gene: 6. This CDR3 has 16 amino acids. The CDR3 spells CASSIGTGGLNEKLFF. The CDR3 DNA follows: TGTGCCAGTAGTATAGGTACAGGGGGTTTGAATGAAAAACTGTTTTTT.

V and J are TRBV27 and TRBJ2-7; tentatively, D is TRBD1 or TRBD2 (5 bases each). The CDR3 extends over 15 amino acids. Trimming cost V 6 bases and J 0 bases, with 15 bases left between them. Germline V CDR1 and CDR2: MNHEY, SMNVEV (reference sequence). The CDR3: CASSLTPGSSYEQYF. The CDR3 bases are TGTGCCAGCAGCTTGACGCCAGGGAGCTCCTACGAGCAGTACTTC.

This chain joins TRBV3-1 (or the pseudogene TRBV3-2) and TRBJ1-2; a weak D match, TRBD1 (6 bases). Trimming left V 3 bases short and J 6 bases short, with 14 bases between. The CDR3 has 14 residues. CDR1 and CDR2 from the germline V gene are LGHDT and YNNKEL (reference sequence). The CDR3 DNA reads TGTGCCAGCAGCCACCAGGGGTCCCCCCATGGCTACACCTTC. It codes for CASSHQGSPHGYTF.

This sequence joins TRBV4-1 and TRBJ2-7; 11 positions match TRBD1. CDR3 length: 14 residues. J gave up 4 bases and V 4 bases, and 3 bases lay outside the gene matches. Germline loops: CDR1 MGHRA, CDR2 YSYEKL. CDR3 nucleotides: TGCGCCAGCAGCCGGGGACAGGGGGAGTACGAGCAGTACTTC. Translating gives CASSRGQGEYEQYF.

The chain couples TRBV2 to TRBJ2-3, with TRBD2 matching over 8 bases. J was trimmed by 5 bases and V by 0 bases; bases with no gene match: 7. The germline V gene encodes CDR1 SNHLY and CDR2 FYNNEI. This CDR3 region has 16 residues. CDR3 coding DNA: TGTGCCAGCAGTGAAGCTGGTCCCCTAGCGGGAGATACGCAGTATTTT. Its translation: CASSEAGPLAGDTQYF. Full variable domain (missing parts from reference TRBV2 and TRBJ2-3): EPEVTQTPSHQVTQMGQEVILRCVPISNHLYFYWYRQILGQKVEFLVSFYNNEISEKSEIFDDQFSVERPDGSNFTLKIRSTKLEDSAMYFCASSEAGPLAGDTQYFGPGTRLTVL.

The J gene is TRBJ1-1, the V gene TRBV11-2, with 7 bases lining up with TRBD1. This CDR3 has 14 amino acids. CDR1 is SGHAT and CDR2 is FQNNGV in the germline V gene. V was clipped by 3 bases and J by 1 base; unmatched bases: 2. CDR3 sequence reads: CASSFGTANTEAFF. The CDR3 region has the DNA TGTGCCAGCAGCTTTGGGACAGCGAACACTGAAGCTTTCTTT.

This clone has a single count. The chain employs TRBV7-9 and TRBJ1-1, with a possible D match to TRBD1 (5 bases). V lost 5 bases and J lost 0, with 10 bases in between. This CDR3 contains 14 residues. The germline V gene encodes CDR1 SEHNR and CDR2 FQNEAQ (reference sequence). The CDR3 reads CASSLGRMNTEAFF. CDR3 DNA sequence: TGTGCCAGCAGCCTGGGACGGATGAACACTGAAGCTTTCTTT.

The V call is TRBV6-2 or TRBV6-3, the J call TRBJ2-7; D is unresolved. V was trimmed by 2 bases and J by 2 bases, leaving 7 bases between them. Germline lookup yields CDR1 MNHEY and CDR2 SVGEGT. This CDR3 has 13 residues. This chain's CDR3 is CASSYATAYEQYF. DNA for the CDR3: TGTGCCAGCAGTTACGCTACCGCCTACGAGCAGTACTTC.

The chain has TRBV7-3 and TRBJ2-6; no clear D gene. The germline V gene has CDR1 SGHTA and CDR2 FQGTGA. This CDR3 has 15 residues. V was cut by 3 bases and J by 1 base, with 7 bases left in between. The CDR3 region is CASSLSGSGANVLTF. The CDR3 coding sequence is TGTGCCAGCAGCTTGTCGGGTTCTGGGGCCAACGTCCTGACTTTC.

The rearrangement joins TRBV19 to TRBJ1-1; TRBD1 agrees at 10 bases. The CDR3 has 17 amino acids. Trimming removed 8 bases from V and 3 bases from J; junction bases left unmatched: 15. Germline CDR1 reads LNHDA; CDR2 reads SQIVND (reference sequence). CDR3 DNA: TGTGCCAGTGCGGGACAGGGGAGGATCAGGCTGGACACTGAAGCTTTCTTT. This translates into CASAGQGRIRLDTEAFF.

The chain employs TRBV5-6 and TRBJ2-3; weak D call: TRBD1 (6 bases). The germline V gene encodes CDR1 SGHDT and CDR2 YYEEEE. V was cut by 8 bases and J by 5 bases, with 15 bases left in between. This CDR3 region has 13 residues. Written as DNA, the CDR3 is TGTGCCAGTATACAGGGCTACGGAGATACGCAGTATTTT. The encoded protein is CASIQGYGDTQYF. The whole variable domain, remainder taken from reference TRBV5-6 and TRBJ2-3, is DAGVTQSPTHLIKTRGQQVTLRCSPKSGHDTVSWYQQALGQGPQFIFQYYEEEERQRGNFPDRFSGHQFPNYSSELNVNALLLGDSALYLCASIQGYGDTQYFGPGTRLTVL.

The chain employs TRBV5-1 and TRBJ2-3, with no clear D. The V end was cut by 3 bases, the J end by 0 bases, with 11 bases between. This CDR3 spans 15 amino acids. Germline V gene lookup returns CDR1 SGHRS and CDR2 YFSETQ. CDR3 residues: CASSSTASSTDTQYF. For the CDR3, the DNA is TGCGCCAGCAGCTCTACAGCGTCTAGCACAGATACGCAGTATTTT.

V and J are TRBV29-1 and TRBJ2-3; D ambiguous. CDR3 size: 15 residues. CDR1 SQVTM and CDR2 ANQGSEA come from the germline V gene. Trimming pared 5 bases from V and 0 bases from J, leaving 15 bases between. The CDR3 DNA follows: TGCAGCGTTCTTCCCGGTGCGGAAAGCACAGATACGCAGTATTTT. Its translation: CSVLPGAESTDTQYF.

For the CDR3, the DNA is TGTGCCAGCAGTCCCAGCCAAGGGGGGGCGCAGAATTCACCCCTCCACTTT. This encodes CASSPSQGGAQNSPLHF. This rearrangement joins TRBV28 to TRBJ1-6, with D possibly being TRBD1 (6 bases). Germline V CDR1 and CDR2: MDHEN, SYDVKM. This CDR3 spans 17 amino acids. The V end was cut by 5 bases, the J end by 7 bases, with 21 bases between.

This chain uses TRBV27 with TRBJ2-3; D is unclear. CDR3 length: 15 amino acids. The germline CDR1 and CDR2 sequences are MNHEY and SMNVEV (reference sequence). V lost 6 bases and J 5 bases, leaving 18 bases between the germline ends. CDR3 in DNA: TGTGCCAGCAGCCCCGGATCCTACCTGGAAGATACGCAGTATTTT. As protein: CASSPGSYLEDTQYF.

The chain combines TRBV2 with TRBJ2-7, with 8 positions matching TRBD2. The junction had 7 bases not matched to a gene; V was cut back by 5 bases and J by 10 bases. From germline, CDR1 is SNHLY and CDR2 FYNNEI. This CDR3 has 12 residues. Written as DNA, the CDR3 is TGTGCCAGCAGTACAACTAGCGGAGGTCAGTACTTC. Protein: CASSTTSGGQYF.

The chain carries TRBV5-4 and TRBJ2-7; maybe TRBD2 (5 bases). The CDR3 spans 17 residues. The V end was cut by 1 base, the J end by 0 bases, with 17 bases between. Germline V gene lookup returns CDR1 SGHNT and CDR2 YYREEE (reference sequence). CDR3 nucleotide sequence: TGTGCCAGCAGCTTGTTCGGGGTTACCTCCTCCTCCTACGAGCAGTACTTC. It encodes CASSLFGVTSSSYEQYF.

This sequence joins TRBV5-6 and TRBJ1-4, with 8 positions matching TRBD1. The CDR3 consists of 14 residues. V lost 3 bases and J lost 2; bases outside the gene matches: 0. Germline loops: CDR1 SGHDT, CDR2 YYEEEE. In nucleotides, the CDR3 is TGTGCCAGCAGCTACAGGGGGACTAATGAAAAACTGTTTTTT. It yields the protein CASSYRGTNEKLFF.

The rearrangement uses TRBV11-3 and TRBJ1-3; D is ambiguous. The CDR3 is 11 residues long. Germline V CDR1 and CDR2: SGHNT, YENEEA. V lost 4 bases, J lost 2 bases, and 0 bases lay in between. CDR3 region: CASSSGNTIYF. CDR3 DNA sequence: TGTGCCAGCAGCTCTGGAAACACCATATATTTT.

J is TRBJ1-5 and V is TRBV28, with 7 nucleotides matching TRBD1. There are 15 residues in the CDR3. The germline V gene has CDR1 MDHEN and CDR2 SYDVKM. V trimming: 6 bases; J trimming: 4 bases; junction bases outside the gene matches: 9. CDR3 in DNA: TGTGCCAGCAGCCAAGAGCTACAGGGGAATCAGCCCCAGCATTTT. It encodes CASSQELQGNQPQHF.

This chain links TRBV6-4 with TRBJ2-2; unclear D gene. The V gene lost 2 bases and the J gene lost 4 bases, with 5 bases spanning the gap. This CDR3 has 13 residues. Germline V lookup: CDR1 MRHNA, CDR2 SNTAGT. The CDR3: CASSDQFTGELFF. The CDR3 coding sequence is TGTGCCAGCAGTGACCAATTCACCGGGGAGCTGTTTTTT.

V gene TRBV20-1 combines with J gene TRBJ1-2; D is ambiguous. The germline V gene has CDR1 DFQATT and CDR2 SNEGSKA (reference sequence). The V and J ends lost 1 base and 8 bases respectively, with 8 bases between them. The CDR3 has 11 residues. The CDR3 sequence is CSARGEWGYTF. As DNA, the CDR3 is TGCAGTGCTAGAGGAGAGTGGGGCTACACCTTC.

This clone was picked up one time. J is TRBJ1-2 and V is TRBV14; no reliable D call. The germline V gene has CDR1 SGHDN and CDR2 FVKESK. V dropped 1 base and J dropped 4 bases, with 10 bases sitting between them. The CDR3 loop spans 14 amino acids. Here the CDR3 reads CASSQVHGIYGYTF. The CDR3 DNA follows: TGTGCCAGCAGCCAAGTTCACGGGATCTATGGCTACACCTTC.